This entry lists 8 T cell receptor beta chains sequenced from one sample in a study of cytomegalovirus exposure and HLA in healthy donors. Libraries were prepared by immunoSEQ multiplex PCR; TCRdb keeps only in-frame clonotypes and omits some of them. Among approximately 300,000 clones listed, roughly nine tenths were seen once. The source material was PBMCs. These TCRs come from a woman aged 25 to 39 in good health and CMV-seropositive.

This rearrangement joins TRBV5-6 to TRBJ1-1, with D hard to call. CDR3 length: 13 residues. Trimming took off 4 bases at V and 3 bases at J, with 10 bases between the two ends. In germline, CDR1 is SGHDT, CDR2 YYEEEE. The CDR3 loop reads CASSAPPYTEAFF. CDR3 bases: TGTGCCAGCAGCGCCCCCCCCTACACTGAAGCTTTCTTT.

The DNA of the CDR3 is TGCAGCGTCGCGGACGGAGCTGAAGCTTTCTTT. Translation: CSVADGAEAFF. This chain joins TRBV29-1 and TRBJ1-1; no clear D. The CDR3 runs to 11 residues. Germline CDR1 is SQVTM and CDR2 is ANQGSEA. Trimming shortened V by 6 bases and J by 6 bases, and 11 bases separated the two germline ends.

The CDR3 coding sequence is TGTGCCAGCAGTTTATCACAGGGGATAGGCACAGATACGCAGTATTTT. This translates into CASSLSQGIGTDTQYF. V gene TRBV27 combines with J gene TRBJ2-3, with 7 bases fitting TRBD1. The CDR3 runs 16 residues. After removal of 0 bases from V and 1 base from J, the junction contained 4 bases not matched to a gene. CDR1 and CDR2 (germline): MNHEY, SMNVEV (reference sequence).

J is TRBJ2-7 and V is TRBV4-1, with D possibly matching TRBD2 (5 bases). Trimming cost V 0 bases and J 2 bases, with 11 bases left between them. This CDR3 contains 15 residues. CDR1 is MGHRA and CDR2 is YSYEKL in the germline V gene. The CDR3 loop reads CASSQEDTGTYEQYF. The CDR3 DNA reads as TGCGCCAGCAGCCAAGAGGATACGGGAACCTACGAGCAGTACTTC.

This chain's CDR3 is CASGTGYTDTQYF. The CDR3 DNA is TGCGCCAGCGGGACAGGGTACACAGATACGCAGTATTTT. V is TRBV5-1 and J is TRBJ2-3; 9 bases agree with TRBD1. The CDR3 totals 13 residues. Germline V gene data show CDR1 as SGHRS and CDR2 as YFSETQ. The V segment lost 7 bases and the J segment 2 bases; nucleotides outside the gene matches: 2.

The V and J genes are TRBV6-5 and TRBJ1-5, with D possibly being TRBD1 (5 bases). This CDR3 has 13 residues. Germline assignment: CDR1 MNHEY and CDR2 SVGAGI. V dropped 7 bases and J dropped 4 bases, with 11 bases sitting between them. The CDR3, as DNA: TGTGCCAGCAACCAGGGTATGAATCAGCCCCAGCATTTT. Its translation is CASNQGMNQPQHF.

This clone was detected only once. This chain's CDR3 is CASSFGDISSPLHF. The CDR3 nucleotides are TGTGCCAGCAGCTTTGGGGACATAAGTTCACCCCTCCACTTT. The rearrangement uses TRBV7-2 and TRBJ1-6; the D gene is possibly TRBD1 (6 bases). Trimming left V 3 bases short and J 9 bases short, with 12 bases between. Germline V lookup: CDR1 SGHTA, CDR2 FQGNSA. The CDR3 consists of 14 residues.

The CDR3, as DNA: TGCGCCAGCAGCCAAGGGACAGGGAGCACAGATACGCAGTATTTT. This sequence encodes CASSQGTGSTDTQYF. The chain carries TRBV4-1 and TRBJ2-3; the match to TRBD1 covers 8 bases. V gave up 1 base and J gave up 0 bases; unmatched junction bases: 0. CDR1 and CDR2 from the germline V gene are MGHRA and YSYEKL. CDR3 length: 15 amino acids.